This T cell receptor (beta chain) is drawn from a study of Graves' ophthalmopathy and Graves' hyperthyroidism. Researchers took RNA transcripts and amplified TCR beta CDR3 regions from them. The first-round RT-PCR employed HTBI primers together with the Qiagen OneStep RT-PCR kit. A multiplex PCR was then performed as the second round. Using its own MiXCR run on the multiplex PCR reads, TCRdb lists one record per CDR3 protein. The table shows roughly 160,000 distinct CDR3 sequences, with 30% to 45% occurring only once. Moderately to severely active ophthalmopathy under 3 months, CAS at least 3, NOSPECS at least 4. Diagnoses were established from clinical symptoms, serum thyroxine, TRAb, thyroid ultrasound and orbital computed tomography. PBMCs had their origin in fresh peripheral blood (about 10 ml). CDR1 and CDR2 from the germline V gene are MNHEY and SVGAGI. The CDR3 covers 17 residues. The V and J ends lost 4 bases and 1 base, in that order; junction bases with no gene match: 6.

This clonotype was counted at least ten times. The antigen is undetermined. General study results and limits: Ophthalmopathy progression prediction by the model yielded a sensitivity of 60% to 71% and a specificity of 72% to 75%.

The sample comprised peripheral blood. The chain couples TRBV6-5 to TRBJ2-7; TRBD2 matches at 14 bases. The source of this sequence is a man aged 25-40 years with Graves' ophthalmopathy. CDR3 sequence reads: CASSSPTSGGGSYEQYF. The CDR3 DNA reads as TGTGCCAGCAGTTCCCCGACTAGCGGGGGGGGGTCCTACGAGCAGTACTTC.